Listed below are T cell receptor beta chains from one sample, sequenced in a study of blood T cell repertoires in COVID-19. Measured with immunoSEQ multiplex PCR; TCRdb has only the in-frame clones, and not every one. The top ten clones hold 9.5% to 12% of a sample with about 170,000 clones, 86% of them seen once. The material sequenced was peripheral blood. The receptor set was obtained from a woman aged 60-75 years with COVID-19, enrolled during active disease. Both conserved end residues are part of each CDR3. Each record gives: CDR3 protein, CDR3 DNA, D gene, J gene, V gene, clone size. A D gene is named only where the DNA matches it firmly. The size field is filled for only some rows; it gives once, few, many or a size class.

cdr3_aa: CASRSEGEKLFF
cdr3_nt: TGTGCCAGCAGGAGTGAGGGCGAAAAACTGTTTTTT
d_call: -
j_call: TRBJ1-4
v_call: TRBV5-6
clone_size: -

cdr3_aa: CTSSQRAAKLAGAYNEQFF
cdr3_nt: TGCACCAGCAGCCAACGAGCCGCTAAACTAGCGGGAGCCTACAATGAGCAGTTCTTC
d_call: -
j_call: TRBJ2-1
v_call: TRBV1
clone_size: -

cdr3_aa: CASRVTSSTDTQYF
cdr3_nt: TGTGCCAGCAGGGTGACTAGCAGCACAGATACGCAGTATTTT
d_call: TRBD2
j_call: TRBJ2-3
v_call: TRBV27
clone_size: -

cdr3_aa: CASSTFPSYNEQFF
cdr3_nt: TGTGCCAGCAGTACATTTCCCTCCTACAATGAGCAGTTCTTC
d_call: -
j_call: TRBJ2-1
v_call: TRBV6-5
clone_size: -

cdr3_aa: CASSFYWRDGGYTF
cdr3_nt: TGTGCCAGCAGTTTCTATTGGAGGGATGGTGGCTACACCTTC
d_call: -
j_call: TRBJ1-2
v_call: TRBV6-6
clone_size: -

cdr3_aa: CASSSGQFEAFF
cdr3_nt: TGTGCCAGCAGTTCAGGACAGTTTGAAGCTTTCTTT
d_call: -
j_call: TRBJ1-1
v_call: TRBV6-6
clone_size: -

cdr3_aa: CASTESAAGAREQYF
cdr3_nt: TGTGCCAGCACGGAAAGTGCGGCGGGAGCTCGAGAGCAGTACTTC
d_call: TRBD2
j_call: TRBJ2-7
v_call: TRBV28
clone_size: -

cdr3_aa: CASSTWTGVGNQPQHF
cdr3_nt: TGTGCCAGTAGTACCTGGACAGGGGTTGGCAATCAGCCCCAGCATTTT
d_call: TRBD1
j_call: TRBJ1-5
v_call: TRBV19
clone_size: -

cdr3_aa: CASSPDSYGYTF
cdr3_nt: TGTGCCAGCTCACCCGACAGCTATGGCTACACCTTC
d_call: -
j_call: TRBJ1-2
v_call: TRBV18
clone_size: -

cdr3_aa: CASHMGTGLNEKLFF
cdr3_nt: TGTGCCAGCCACATGGGGACAGGGCTAAATGAAAAACTGTTTTTT
d_call: TRBD1
j_call: TRBJ1-4
v_call: TRBV19
clone_size: once

cdr3_aa: CASSLDRRNTGELFF
cdr3_nt: TGTGCCAGCAGTCTGGACAGGCGGAACACCGGGGAGCTGTTTTTT
d_call: TRBD1
j_call: TRBJ2-2
v_call: TRBV6-5
clone_size: -

cdr3_aa: CASSLVGRARSYNEQFF
cdr3_nt: TGTGCCAGCAGCTTGGTCGGGAGGGCCCGATCGTACAATGAGCAGTTCTTC
d_call: TRBD2
j_call: TRBJ2-1
v_call: TRBV5-8
clone_size: -

cdr3_aa: CSAARFTSTDTQYF
cdr3_nt: TGCAGCGCCGCTAGGTTCACTAGCACAGATACGCAGTATTTT
d_call: -
j_call: TRBJ2-3
v_call: TRBV29-1
clone_size: -

cdr3_aa: CASSEIRQAYGYTF
cdr3_nt: TGTGCCAGCAGTGAAATACGACAGGCCTATGGCTACACCTTC
d_call: -
j_call: TRBJ1-2
v_call: TRBV6-1
clone_size: -

cdr3_aa: CAISDRYNEQFF
cdr3_nt: TGTGCCATCAGTGACCGTTACAATGAGCAGTTCTTC
d_call: -
j_call: TRBJ2-1
v_call: TRBV10-3
clone_size: once

cdr3_aa: CATSDPARGLSTDTQYF
cdr3_nt: TGTGCCACCAGTGATCCGGCACGGGGATTGAGCACAGATACGCAGTATTTT
d_call: -
j_call: TRBJ2-3
v_call: TRBV24-1
clone_size: -

cdr3_aa: CASSYGTGPTEAFF
cdr3_nt: TGTGCCAGCAGTTACGGCACAGGGCCCACTGAAGCTTTCTTT
d_call: -
j_call: TRBJ1-1
v_call: TRBV6-5
clone_size: few

cdr3_aa: CASSYLQGAPNTGELFF
cdr3_nt: TGTGCCAGCAGCTATTTACAGGGGGCCCCGAACACCGGGGAGCTGTTTTTT
d_call: TRBD1
j_call: TRBJ2-2
v_call: TRBV5-5
clone_size: -

cdr3_aa: CAISPGQGFYGYTF
cdr3_nt: TGTGCCATCAGCCCGGGACAGGGCTTCTATGGCTACACCTTC
d_call: TRBD1
j_call: TRBJ1-2
v_call: TRBV10-3
clone_size: -

cdr3_aa: CASIPSGTSAYTGELFF
cdr3_nt: TGTGCCAGCATCCCGTCCGGGACTAGCGCTTACACCGGGGAGCTGTTTTTT
d_call: TRBD2
j_call: TRBJ2-2
v_call: TRBV7-2
clone_size: -

cdr3_aa: CASSLEARYEQYF
cdr3_nt: TGTGCCAGCAGCTTAGAAGCCCGTTACGAGCAGTACTTC
d_call: -
j_call: TRBJ2-7
v_call: TRBV7-2
clone_size: -

cdr3_aa: CATSDRQGMSTDTQYF
cdr3_nt: TGTGCCACCAGTGATCGACAGGGGATGAGCACAGATACGCAGTATTTT
d_call: TRBD1
j_call: TRBJ2-3
v_call: TRBV24-1
clone_size: -

cdr3_aa: CASSVLEGYSADLTGELFF
cdr3_nt: TGTGCCAGCAGTGTTCTAGAGGGCTACAGCGCGGACCTTACCGGGGAGCTGTTTTTT
d_call: -
j_call: TRBJ2-2
v_call: TRBV6-4
clone_size: -

cdr3_aa: CASSLGRGSFEQFF
cdr3_nt: TGTGCCAGCAGCTTAGGGCGCGGGAGTTTTGAGCAGTTCTTC
d_call: TRBD2
j_call: TRBJ2-1
v_call: TRBV7-2
clone_size: -

cdr3_aa: CASSLGTLHNEQFF
cdr3_nt: TGTGCCAGCAGCTTGGGGACTCTTCACAATGAGCAGTTCTTC
d_call: -
j_call: TRBJ2-1
v_call: TRBV7-3
clone_size: -

cdr3_aa: CASSFSNRNIQYF
cdr3_nt: TGTGCCAGCAGTTTCTCAAACAGAAACATTCAGTACTTC
d_call: -
j_call: TRBJ2-4
v_call: TRBV12-3/TRBV12-4
clone_size: -

cdr3_aa: CAIRKTASNQPQHF
cdr3_nt: TGTGCCATCAGAAAGACAGCTAGCAATCAGCCCCAGCATTTT
d_call: -
j_call: TRBJ1-5
v_call: TRBV10-3
clone_size: -

cdr3_aa: CAWSPGLKDEKLFF
cdr3_nt: TGTGCCTGGTCCCCTGGGCTAAAGGATGAAAAACTGTTTTTT
d_call: -
j_call: TRBJ1-4
v_call: TRBV30
clone_size: -

cdr3_aa: CASSLDRVGPGNTIYF
cdr3_nt: TGTGCCAGCAGCTTAGATCGAGTGGGGCCTGGAAACACCATATATTTT
d_call: -
j_call: TRBJ1-3
v_call: TRBV11-2
clone_size: -

cdr3_aa: CASRSSGVGNEQFF
cdr3_nt: TGTGCCAGCAGATCGTCCGGGGTGGGGAATGAGCAGTTCTTC
d_call: -
j_call: TRBJ2-1
v_call: TRBV6-5
clone_size: -

cdr3_aa: CAISDFGQRFEAFF
cdr3_nt: TGTGCCATCAGTGATTTTGGACAGAGATTTGAAGCTTTCTTT
d_call: -
j_call: TRBJ1-1
v_call: TRBV10-3
clone_size: -

cdr3_aa: CATAGEGAGETQYF
cdr3_nt: TGTGCCACCGCTGGAGAGGGGGCCGGGGAGACCCAGTACTTC
d_call: TRBD1
j_call: TRBJ2-5
v_call: TRBV19
clone_size: -

cdr3_aa: CASSLCQGTEAFF
cdr3_nt: TGTGCCAGCAGCCTCTGTCAGGGCACTGAAGCTTTCTTT
d_call: -
j_call: TRBJ1-1
v_call: TRBV3-1/TRBV3-2
clone_size: -

cdr3_aa: CSAPKRTQYF
cdr3_nt: TGCAGTGCTCCAAAGCGGACCCAGTACTTC
d_call: -
j_call: TRBJ2-5
v_call: TRBV20-1
clone_size: once

cdr3_aa: CASSPGAVLVETQYF
cdr3_nt: TGTGCCAGCTCACCAGGGGCCGTGTTAGTAGAGACCCAGTACTTC
d_call: -
j_call: TRBJ2-5
v_call: TRBV18
clone_size: -

cdr3_aa: CAWSKGTGIRQPQHF
cdr3_nt: TGTGCCTGGAGTAAAGGGACAGGGATTCGTCAGCCCCAGCATTTT
d_call: TRBD1
j_call: TRBJ1-5
v_call: TRBV30
clone_size: -

cdr3_aa: CAWSVLLGIQGWEKLFF
cdr3_nt: TGTGCCTGGAGTGTACTACTGGGGATACAGGGTTGGGAAAAACTGTTTTTT
d_call: -
j_call: TRBJ1-4
v_call: TRBV30
clone_size: -

cdr3_aa: CASSLVQGAPGEKLFF
cdr3_nt: TGTGCCAGCAGCTTAGTTCAGGGGGCCCCAGGTGAAAAACTGTTTTTT
d_call: TRBD1
j_call: TRBJ1-4
v_call: TRBV7-6
clone_size: -

cdr3_aa: CASSRDRGDGYTF
cdr3_nt: TGTGCCAGCAGCCGGGACAGGGGTGATGGCTACACCTTC
d_call: TRBD1
j_call: TRBJ1-2
v_call: TRBV11-2
clone_size: -

cdr3_aa: CASSRDSGTDTQYF
cdr3_nt: TGTGCCAGCAGCCGGGACAGCGGCACAGATACGCAGTATTTT
d_call: TRBD1
j_call: TRBJ2-3
v_call: TRBV2
clone_size: -

cdr3_aa: CASSLIAGGYTF
cdr3_nt: TGTGCCAGCAGCTTAATCGCGGGTGGCTACACCTTC
d_call: -
j_call: TRBJ1-2
v_call: TRBV7-9
clone_size: -

cdr3_aa: CASSLDPKREGNTDTQYF
cdr3_nt: TGTGCCAGCAGCTTAGACCCTAAGCGGGAGGGGAACACAGATACGCAGTATTTT
d_call: TRBD2
j_call: TRBJ2-3
v_call: TRBV7-8
clone_size: -

cdr3_aa: CASSSLERVSYEQYF
cdr3_nt: TGTGCCAGCAGTTCCCTGGAGCGGGTCTCCTACGAGCAGTACTTC
d_call: -
j_call: TRBJ2-7
v_call: TRBV6-2/TRBV6-3
clone_size: -

cdr3_aa: CASSPGTGLVEQYF
cdr3_nt: TGTGCCAGCAGCCCCGGGACAGGGCTCGTCGAGCAGTACTTC
d_call: TRBD1
j_call: TRBJ2-7
v_call: TRBV5-6
clone_size: -

cdr3_aa: CASSLTAYEQYF
cdr3_nt: TGTGCCAGCAGCTTAACGGCCTACGAGCAGTACTTC
d_call: -
j_call: TRBJ2-7
v_call: TRBV7-2
clone_size: -

cdr3_aa: CASSLRLRNTEAFF
cdr3_nt: TGTGCCAGCAGTCTTAGACTGAGGAACACTGAAGCTTTCTTT
d_call: -
j_call: TRBJ1-1
v_call: TRBV28
clone_size: -

cdr3_aa: CSVGGLARPGNEQFF
cdr3_nt: TGCAGCGTTGGGGGACTAGCGAGGCCTGGTAATGAGCAGTTCTTC
d_call: TRBD2
j_call: TRBJ2-1
v_call: TRBV29-1
clone_size: -

cdr3_aa: CASSSTELMNTEAFF
cdr3_nt: TGTGCCAGCAGCTCGACAGAACTTATGAACACTGAAGCTTTCTTT
d_call: -
j_call: TRBJ1-1
v_call: TRBV6-5
clone_size: -

cdr3_aa: CASNELAGPYNEQFF
cdr3_nt: TGTGCCAGCAATGAACTAGCGGGACCTTACAATGAGCAGTTCTTC
d_call: TRBD2
j_call: TRBJ2-1
v_call: TRBV27
clone_size: -

cdr3_aa: CASSRTPPGNTIYF
cdr3_nt: TGTGCCAGCAGTCGGACACCGCCCGGAAACACCATATATTTT
d_call: -
j_call: TRBJ1-3
v_call: TRBV6-5
clone_size: -

cdr3_aa: CSARDRERGYEQYF
cdr3_nt: TGCAGCGCTCGGGACAGGGAGAGGGGCTACGAGCAGTACTTC
d_call: TRBD1
j_call: TRBJ2-7
v_call: TRBV29-1
clone_size: -

cdr3_aa: CASSGTGTSAGELFF
cdr3_nt: TGTGCCAGCAGCGGAACCGGGACTAGCGCCGGGGAGCTGTTTTTT
d_call: TRBD2
j_call: TRBJ2-2
v_call: TRBV9
clone_size: -

cdr3_aa: CAWSQGAVGNTIYF
cdr3_nt: TGTGCCTGGAGTCAGGGGGCTGTTGGAAACACCATATATTTT
d_call: TRBD1
j_call: TRBJ1-3
v_call: TRBV30
clone_size: -

cdr3_aa: CASSRTALGDSPLHF
cdr3_nt: TGTGCCAGTAGCAGGACGGCCCTAGGGGATTCACCCCTCCACTTT
d_call: -
j_call: TRBJ1-6
v_call: TRBV19
clone_size: -

cdr3_aa: CASSIEHQGSTYEQYF
cdr3_nt: TGTGCCAGTAGTATAGAACACCAGGGCAGTACCTACGAGCAGTACTTC
d_call: -
j_call: TRBJ2-7
v_call: TRBV19
clone_size: -

cdr3_aa: CASGDRGAQPQHF
cdr3_nt: TGTGCCAGTGGTGACAGGGGGGCTCAGCCCCAGCATTTT
d_call: TRBD1
j_call: TRBJ1-5
v_call: TRBV19
clone_size: -

cdr3_aa: CASSLVGQGNEKLFF
cdr3_nt: TGTGCCAGCAGCTTAGTTGGACAGGGAAATGAAAAACTGTTTTTT
d_call: TRBD1
j_call: TRBJ1-4
v_call: TRBV7-8
clone_size: -

cdr3_aa: CASRLAGGGNEQFF
cdr3_nt: TGTGCCAGCAGGCTAGCGGGAGGGGGCAATGAGCAGTTCTTC
d_call: TRBD2
j_call: TRBJ2-1
v_call: TRBV27
clone_size: -